The T cell receptor beta chain under discussion was sequenced for a study of cytomegalovirus exposure and HLA in healthy donors (dated by TCRdb to the late 2010s). With respect to the entire study: According to an earlier analysis of a few hundred of the donors, 200 million or so T cells yielded over 90 million unique TCR beta sequences and more than 250 Gb of sequence data. Approximately 300 gigabases of sequencing data and around 80 million unique TCR sequences made up an early release that covered approximately 650 HLA-typed donors. Of the roughly 400 genotyped donors, approximately 82% fell in the genetic ancestry cluster associated with self-reported Caucasian donors. The study aimed to test whether signatures of past pathogen exposure could be identified by cataloging public T cell receptors. The study profiled the T cell repertoires of 500 to 800 subjects by immunosequencing and related them to cytomegalovirus serostatus. A separate validation cohort of about 110 different subjects was used in addition to the 666-subject first cohort. The study combined high-throughput TCR immunosequencing, statistical association of individual TCRs with disease status, and machine learning to predict cytomegalovirus infection status. To study patterns of TCR occurrence, a later analysis re-analyzed previously published TCR beta repertoires from several hundred donors and added high-resolution HLA genotyping. Rather than using new phenotypic data, the later analysis identified candidate immune exposures from TCR beta sequences and from how often those sequences occurred across donors. To decide whether each TCR beta V gene segment behaved as functional or pseudogenic, an earlier analysis of 587 of the donors relied on high-throughput TCR beta sequencing. Donor age, sex, ethnicity and CMV serostatus were collected together with the repertoire data. In a later genetic analysis, genome-wide SNP genotypes for about 55% of the roughly 670 donors were used, and that subset was treated as a discovery cohort. All discovery cohort repertoires had been generated using a single sequencing platform. HLA typing included class I and class II loci at four-digit resolution. The number of donors typed differed by locus, with 629-630 for A, B, C, DRB1 and DQB1, roughly 520 for DQA1, under 610 for DPA1, and about 450 for DPB1. A handful of DR-DQ haplotypes were treated as single units for association and clustering because of strong linkage in the cohort. Among about 370 genotyped donors of the cohort, an average of approximately 220,000 unique TCR beta nucleotide sequences was sequenced per donor, of which about 19% were non-productive. Broader findings and caveats from the paper: The authors suggested that the approach could potentially be extended to other disease states and immunological phenotypes. The study gave a list of 150 to 200 TCR beta chains associated with cytomegalovirus. Some IMGT-functional V segments, including TRBV6-2 and TRBV6-3, could not be distinguished by the 87-base-pair reads and were therefore excluded. A cluster of highly shared sequence variants was judged likely to be a technical artifact of the sequencing pipeline. According to a later genetic analysis, donors in an Asian-associated ancestry cluster had fewer N-insertions in productive TCRs than the approximately 670-donor mean. Because HLA typing was missing for some donors at each locus, association tests included only the typed subset. According to a later analysis, TCR association rates differed among HLA loci, with DRB1 alleles showing the most associated TCRs and HLA-C alleles showing the fewest. The cohort was sequenced for TCR beta chains only, and without alpha or paired-chain data the features that could be detected were limited. About 17 rarely observed V segments, including chromosome 9 orphons, were excluded from the earlier analysis of approximately 500 of the donors because counts were too low. Sequencing depth was assumed to be roughly uniform across donors in the presence/absence analyses, though that assumption may not hold. A further reported finding was that TCR beta sequences accurately predicted the HLA-A and HLA-B alleles for most subjects in the first cohort. While some public TCRs were present in many individuals, most TCR sequences turned up only very rarely across donors. A later analysis associated 16,951 TCR beta sequences with specific HLA alleles at a false discovery rate of 0.05. Broadly in line with IMGT annotations, most TCR beta V segments showed up in productive rearrangements about 87% or about 30% of the time in an earlier analysis of several hundred of the donors. An association between a missense DCLRE1C variant and V-gene and J-gene trimming of TCR beta chains was found in a later genetic analysis and replicated in an independent cohort. A later analysis found that HLA-associated TCR beta chains were more clonally expanded and had lower generation probabilities than equally common non-associated chains. CMV serostatus was the only immune exposure information available for the cohort. Linkage disequilibrium might explain the correlated functional status among segregating V segments, but an unknown experimental factor could not be excluded. When HLA alleles, especially DR and DQ, strongly co-occurred, TCR associations were difficult to assign to individual alleles. In vitro tests confirmed that a few of the cytomegalovirus-associated TCR beta chains recognize cytomegalovirus antigens. In a later analysis, several top co-occurrence clusters were reported to appear linked to parvovirus B19, influenza, CMV and Epstein-Barr virus. Most CMV-associated TCR beta chains appeared to be HLA-restricted in a later analysis, and the HLA associations seemed to be driven largely by CMV exposure. The classifier was reported to diagnose cytomegalovirus status with high specificity and sensitivity in both the original cohort and the validation cohort.

A word on this clone: The antigen this receptor binds is unknown. No base qualities exist here, and no much larger clone lies one base off it.

Library preparation employed the immunoSEQ multiplex PCR assay. For the multiplex PCR, a mixture combining 60 forward primers for TCR Vbeta segments and 13 reverse primers for TCR Jbeta segments was used. The CDR3 region of rearranged TCR beta genes was amplified from genomic DNA with a multiplex PCR assay. The amplified TCR beta libraries were sequenced on the Illumina HiSeq System as 87-base-pair reads. On the authors' methods: Across the roughly 670 repertoires, a later analysis counted 80 million or so unique TCR beta chains, around 10 million of which were shared by at least two donors. A nearest-neighbor algorithm error-corrected the raw reads and collapsed the reads into unique sequences, merging closely related sequences to remove PCR and sequencing errors. Alignment of CDR3 sequences to IMGT reference sequences was used to assign V, D and J gene segments. Each retained sequence needed at least a six-nucleotide match to both a V gene segment and a J gene segment. Rearrangements were classified as productive when the CDR3 lacked stop codons and remained in frame with V and J, and all other rearrangements were classified as non-productive. Following IMGT convention, CDR3 was defined as the stretch from the second conserved V-encoded cysteine to the conserved J-encoded phenylalanine. The earlier analysis of a few hundred of the donors excluded sequences that lacked an unambiguous match to a single V gene segment. An earlier analysis of some 610 of the donors called V segments functional above 56.7% productive rearrangements and segregating when the between-donor standard deviation exceeded 5%. A statistical classification framework was developed to diagnose cytomegalovirus status using the catalog of TCR beta chain sequences. A later analysis assigned V and J genes by comparing TCR nucleotide sequences with IMGT/GENE-DB human TR gene sequences. In a later analysis, CDR3 sequences and most-parsimonious VDJ recombination scenarios were assigned using the TCRdist pipeline. A later analysis defined each TCR beta chain by its CDR3 amino acid sequence plus V-gene family, and excluded reads lacking a unique V-gene family. To address suspected cross-contamination and a sequencing artifact, a later analysis removed 592 highly shared, low-generation-probability nucleotide sequences. In a later analysis, a clonal expansion index for each public chain was calculated from normalized within-repertoire ranks of inferred template counts. In a later analysis, generation probabilities were computed using a VDJ recombination model fitted to out-of-frame rearrangements, and the results were checked against IGoR. Hypergeometric tests were used in a later analysis to score TCR-TCR, TCR-HLA and TCR-CMV co-occurrence, with a repertoire-size bias correction applied to the TCR pairs. To estimate false discovery rates, a later analysis permuted the HLA or CMV assignments 20 times. In a later analysis, co-occurring TCRs were grouped with DBSCAN, and TCRdist sequence similarity was added when clustering was performed within HLA-allele-positive subsets. Repertoires with fewer than 30,000 or more than 120,000 public chains were left out of co-occurrence clustering, as were a handful of repertoires with anomalous nucleotide sharing. TCRdb limited this immuneACCESS table to in-frame rearrangements with V and J called. A share of clones is missing; checked studies link under half to unresolved V genes, and the rest is unexplained. Clonal size and the V and J genes are those of that table, whereas D and trimming came from the DNA. The sample yields 89,000 or so clones; 65% to 80% were counted once. Around 4% of the sample rests with the top ten.

The cohort comprised 710 or so healthy bone marrow donors. All cohort members were sampled while nominally healthy, although unrecorded immune exposures were likely present. The donor tested CMV seronegative and was one of the 352 seronegative cohort members. A peripheral blood sample was collected from each donor, and TCR beta sequencing was performed on peripheral blood mononuclear cells. Genomic DNA extraction from the blood cell samples was performed with the Qiagen DNeasy Blood Extraction Kit. V and J are trimmed by 5 bases and 6 bases, and the gene matches miss 5 bases of the junction. CDR1 and CDR2 are read off the germline V gene as SNHLY and FYNNEI. The cysteine opens and the phenylalanine closes a CDR3 of 13 amino acids. CDR3 DNA only is kept here, 39 bases in frame from base 1.

The sequence was obtained from a man in his 60s in good health and CMV-seronegative. The sample consisted of PBMCs. This chain joins TRBV2 to TRBJ1-2, and 8 junctional nucleotides match TRBD1. The nucleotide sequence reads as follows: TGTGCCAGCAGTTTAACAGGGGGGGATGGCTACACCTTC. This is translated as CASSLTGGDGYTF.